These 21 T cell receptor beta chains came from one sample sequenced in a study of blood T cell repertoires in COVID-19. TCRdb's table, derived via immunoSEQ multiplex PCR, lists solely in-frame clones and lacks some. Among approximately 180,000 clones listed, approximately 80% were seen once. The sequenced material came from peripheral blood. These receptors all stem from an elderly woman with COVID-19, enrolled during active disease.

The genes are TRBV6-6 and TRBJ1-2; D unclear. This CDR3 region has 16 residues. Trimming cost V 0 bases and J 6 bases, with 17 bases left between them. Germline-derived CDR1 and CDR2 are MNHNY and SVGAGI (reference sequence). CDR3: CASSYSTSQSGNGYTF. Here the CDR3 DNA reads TGTGCCAGCAGTTACTCGACTAGCCAGTCCGGCAATGGCTACACCTTC.

This chain joins TRBV19 and TRBJ1-5; TRBD1 aligns across 8 bases. The CDR3 extends over 15 amino acids. From germline, CDR1 is LNHDA and CDR2 SQIVND (reference sequence). The junction had 4 bases not matched to a gene; V was cut back by 6 bases and J by 0 bases. The CDR3 spells CASRTGAYSNQPQHF. The CDR3 nucleotides are TGTGCCAGTAGGACAGGGGCTTATAGCAATCAGCCCCAGCATTTT.

The chain has TRBV7-3 and TRBJ2-3; TRBD2 agrees at 8 bases. The length of the CDR3 is 16 residues. The germline V gene has CDR1 SGHTA and CDR2 FQGTGA. V trimming: 4 bases; J trimming: 6 bases; junction bases outside the gene matches: 12. The CDR3 coding sequence is TGTGCCAGCAGCTCAGGGACTAGTTCGGGGGTGGATACGCAGTATTTT. It specifies CASSSGTSSGVDTQYF.

This clone came up once. The genes are TRBV18 and TRBJ1-3, with 9 bases identical to TRBD1. In germline, CDR1 is KGHSH, CDR2 LQKENI. CDR3 length: 14 amino acids. After removal of 6 bases from V and 8 bases from J, the junction contained 8 bases not matched to a gene. Written as DNA, the CDR3 is TGTGCCAGCTCGGCCCGACAGGGGGTGGACACCATATATTTT. This sequence encodes CASSARQGVDTIYF. Based on the CDR3 plus reference TRBV18 and TRBJ1-3, the full variable domain is NAGVMQNPRHLVRRRGQEARLRCSPMKGHSHVYWYRQLPEEGLKFMVYLQKENIIDESGMPKERFSAEFPKEGPSILRIQQVVRGDSAAYFCASSARQGVDTIYFGEGSWLTVV.

This chain joins TRBV7-2 and TRBJ1-2, with D perhaps matching TRBD1 (5 bases). This CDR3 is 13 amino acids long. Germline CDR1 is SGHTA and CDR2 is FQGNSA. V was shortened by 1 base and J by 4 bases, with 7 bases between the two germline ends. In DNA, the CDR3 is TGTGCCAGCAGCTTAGATAGGGGCTATGGCTACACCTTC. Translated: CASSLDRGYGYTF.

The chain couples TRBV5-1 to TRBJ1-6; 7 bases align to TRBD1. Germline CDR1 is SGHRS and CDR2 is YFSETQ. The CDR3 has 16 residues. V gave up 4 bases and J gave up 9 bases; unmatched junction bases: 13. The CDR3 region is CASSIDPTGDGSPLHF. The CDR3 nucleotides read TGCGCCAGCAGCATAGACCCTACAGGGGATGGTTCACCCCTCCACTTT.

V usage is TRBV7-2 and J usage is TRBJ2-2; 7 bases match TRBD1. V gave up 3 bases and J gave up 4 bases; unmatched junction bases: 2. Germline-derived CDR1 and CDR2 are SGHTA and FQGNSA. CDR3 length: 14 amino acids. As DNA, the CDR3 is TGTGCCAGCAGCTTTAACAGGGGCACCGGGGAGCTGTTTTTT. Its protein product is CASSFNRGTGELFF.

The V gene is TRBV6-1, the J gene TRBJ1-2; 8 bases are a match to TRBD1. This CDR3 is 14 amino acids long. J was trimmed by 2 bases and V by 5 bases; bases with no gene match: 4. CDR1 is MNHNS, CDR2 SASEGT, per germline. CDR3 sequence reads: CASSYTGGNYGYTF. CDR3 nucleotide sequence: TGTGCCAGCAGTTATACAGGGGGGAACTATGGCTACACCTTC.

This chain joins TRBV5-1 and TRBJ2-1, with TRBD2 identical over 7 bases. Germline CDR1 is SGHRS and CDR2 is YFSETQ. Germline trimming cut 0 bases from V and 15 bases from J; bases unmatched to any gene: 3. The length of the CDR3 is 11 residues. CDR3: CASSLGTSLFF. CDR3 in DNA: TGCGCCAGCAGCTTGGGGACTAGTTTGTTCTTC.

This clone showed up just a few times. DNA of the CDR3: TGTGCCAGCAGCCAAGCGGGGGCAACAGGGGAGCAGTTCTTC. This sequence encodes CASSQAGATGEQFF. The chain joins TRBV7-8 to TRBJ2-1, with 8 bases lining up with TRBD2. Per germline, CDR1 SGHVS and CDR2 FQNEAQ. With V trimmed by 5 bases and J by 10 bases, 10 bases remained unmatched. The CDR3 is made up of 14 amino acids.

This chain links TRBV10-3 with TRBJ2-2, with D hard to call. Germline assignment: CDR1 ENHRY and CDR2 SYGVKD. This CDR3 contains 17 residues. V lost 1 base and J 0 bases, leaving 12 bases between the germline ends. The CDR3 DNA reads TGTGCCATCAGTGAGTTTTTTGGCGGCTCGAACACCGGGGAGCTGTTTTTT. Translating gives CAISEFFGGSNTGELFF.

The chain couples TRBV25-1 to TRBJ2-2; no definite D call. This CDR3 has 14 residues. Germline CDR1 MGHDK, CDR2 SYGVNS. V dropped 4 bases and J dropped 4 bases, with 10 bases sitting between them. CDR3 bases: TGTGCCAGCAGTGGGCCCACGCCCACCGGGGAGCTGTTTTTT. This encodes CASSGPTPTGELFF.

This clone was seen only once. The chain combines TRBV19 with TRBJ2-7; 9 positions agree with TRBD1. Germline V lookup: CDR1 LNHDA, CDR2 SQIVND (reference sequence). V gave up 3 bases and J gave up 3 bases; unmatched junction bases: 3. This CDR3 comprises 14 residues. CDR3 residues: CASSIQDRGYEQYF. CDR3 nucleotide sequence: TGTGCCAGTAGTATCCAGGACAGGGGCTACGAGCAGTACTTC.

This clone is a singleton in its sample. The V gene is TRBV6-6, the J gene TRBJ1-5, with D maybe TRBD1 (6 bases). Trimming left V 5 bases short and J 0 bases short, with 20 bases between. This CDR3 is built from 18 residues. Germline V gene data show CDR1 as MNHNY and CDR2 as SVGAGI (reference sequence). CDR3 bases: TGTGCCAGCAGTCCGGACAGTCCGCTCTTTTCTAGCAATCAGCCCCAGCATTTT. This translates into CASSPDSPLFSSNQPQHF.

J is TRBJ2-5 and V is TRBV5-1, with 9 positions matching TRBD2. V dropped 4 bases and J dropped 5; count of bases not matched to a gene: 12. CDR1 is SGHRS and CDR2 is YFSETQ in the germline V gene. This CDR3 spans 16 amino acids. CDR3 sequence (DNA): TGCGCCAGCAGCCCCGTGCGGGAGGGCCGTCGGGAGACCCAGTACTTC. Its translation is CASSPVREGRRETQYF.

CDR3 residues: CASSQKGGTGEGEKLFF. The CDR3 DNA sequence: TGCGCCAGCAGCCAAAAAGGGGGCACAGGGGAAGGGGAAAAACTGTTTTTT. The J gene is TRBJ1-4, the V gene TRBV4-1, with 7 bases lining up with TRBD1. V was pared by 2 bases and J by 8 bases, with 14 bases of the junction left unmatched. The CDR3 sequence is 17 residues long. Germline loops: CDR1 MGHRA, CDR2 YSYEKL.

There are a few counts of this clone. V usage is TRBV27 and J usage is TRBJ1-6; D call uncertain. V lost 7 bases, J lost 1 base, and 11 bases lay in between. This CDR3 is built from 15 residues. CDR1 is MNHEY, CDR2 SMNVEV, per germline (reference sequence). For the CDR3, the DNA is TGTGCCAGCACTGCGAGGGCGTCCTATAATTCACCCCTCCACTTT. It codes for CASTARASYNSPLHF.

This rearrangement joins TRBV27 to TRBJ2-3; 10 bases are shared with TRBD2. Germline assignment: CDR1 MNHEY and CDR2 SMNVEV (reference sequence). J was trimmed by 4 bases and V by 5 bases; bases with no gene match: 9. The CDR3 spans 16 residues. CDR3 sequence reads: CASSVMSGRAADTQYF. DNA of the CDR3: TGTGCCAGCAGTGTGATGAGCGGGAGGGCCGCAGATACGCAGTATTTT.

The rearrangement joins TRBV19 to TRBJ1-1; 8 bases line up with TRBD1. Losses at the gene ends were 7 bases for V and 0 bases for J; bases not matched to a gene: 10. Germline CDR1 LNHDA, CDR2 SQIVND (reference sequence). This CDR3 region has 16 residues. The CDR3 nucleotides are TGTGCCAGTATGCGGTGGCAGGGGGCCCTGAACACTGAAGCTTTCTTT. Translating gives CASMRWQGALNTEAFF.

The chain carries TRBV12-5 and TRBJ1-2; D not resolved. The germline gives CDR1 LGHNT, CDR2 FRNRAP. CDR3 length equals 15 residues. Trimming shortened V by 0 bases and J by 3 bases, and 11 bases separated the two germline ends. The CDR3 bases are TGTGCTAGTGGTTTGGTACTTGGGGAGTACTATGGCTACACCTTC. This translates into CASGLVLGEYYGYTF.

The V call is TRBV28, the J call TRBJ1-1; D is unclear. The CDR3 is 14 residues long. V lost 1 base to trimming and J lost 1 base, with 7 bases between them. Germline lookup yields CDR1 MDHEN and CDR2 SYDVKM. The CDR3 nucleotides read TGTGCCAGCAGTTTATTACCAGGGAACACTGAAGCTTTCTTT. Amino acid sequence: CASSLLPGNTEAFF.